The T cell receptor (beta chain) described here comes from a study of blood T cell repertoires in COVID-19. V was pared by 1 base and J by 0 bases, with 17 bases between. CDR1 is SEHNR, CDR2 FQNEAQ, per germline (reference sequence). This CDR3 has 18 amino acids. Generated by immunoSEQ multiplex PCR, the TCRdb table keeps only in-frame clones and is missing some. This table holds about 110,000 clones, roughly 85% found once. Source material: peripheral blood. This TCR derives from a human donor in a cohort sampled during active COVID-19. The chain employs TRBV7-9 and TRBJ2-3, with D perhaps TRBD1 (5 bases). CDR3 sequence reads: CASSLERTGRSSTDTQYF. CDR3 nucleotides: TGTGCCAGCAGCTTAGAAAGAACAGGACGGTCTAGCACAGATACGCAGTATTTT. Drawing the rest from reference TRBV7-9 and TRBJ2-3, the complete variable domain is DTGVSQNPRHKITKRGQNVTFRCDPISEHNRLYWYRQTLGQGPEFLTYFQNEAQLEKSRLLSDRFSAERPKGSFSTLEIQRTEQGDSAMYLCASSLERTGRSSTDTQYFGPGTRLTVL.